This entry describes one T cell receptor beta chain. Its antigen is unknown. TCRdb used MiXCR to reprocess the reads, holding one entry per CDR3 protein. The sample has around 310,000 distinct CDR3 sequences, about a sixth seen once; the top ten hold about 11%. Germline V gene data show CDR1 as MDHEN and CDR2 as SYDVKM. The CDR3 sequence is 14 residues long. Losses at the gene ends were 6 bases for V and 3 bases for J; bases not matched to a gene: 7. The sample originates from a study of T cell repertoires in cytomegalovirus infection. Overall study context: Both CMV infection and a matching HLA type were indicated by public TCR beta signatures. Study outcomes and limitations: Ex vivo responses were dominated by HLA-C-restricted CMV-specific TCR beta clonotypes. Summed frequency of shared TCR beta families picked out CMV carriers who also had the relevant HLA.

The clonotype originates from a human donor in good health (CMV status not recorded). Some clones in this sample may be carry-over from other donors' samples. The gene calls are TRBV28 and TRBJ1-1; 7 bases align to TRBD1. Source material: PBMCs. The CDR3: CASRSSQGDTEAFF. The CDR3 nucleotides read TGTGCCAGCAGGAGTAGCCAGGGGGACACTGAAGCTTTCTTT.